This T cell receptor beta chain comes out of a study of identical twins. Trimming at V came to 4 bases and at J to 8 bases, leaving 6 bases not matched to a gene. The CDR3 extends over 15 amino acids. Study-wide results and limits: Twin sharing of out-of-frame TCR alpha was underestimated by models in monozygotic pairs. Abundant beta clonotypes from cord blood had fewer insertions, unlike memory repertoires, which showed none.

After template switching added a universal primer site, the resulting cDNA carried unique molecular identifiers. Each CDR3 protein gets one entry after TCRdb re-called the 5' RACE reads with MiXCR. The sample comprises under 300,000 distinct CDR3 sequences, about an eighth of which are singletons, and 4% to 5% rests with the top ten. This clonotype was counted at least ten times. Its antigen is not identified. This sample was also put to use in a study of yellow fever vaccine responses in identical twins. That source adds: Vaccine T cell responses of twins reportedly seemed partly convergent and partly personalized.

The clonotype originates from a woman aged 18-30 years in good health. The source material was memory (CD45RO+) T cells sorted from blood. This rearrangement joins TRBV12-3 or TRBV12-4 to TRBJ2-1, with 12 nucleotides matching TRBD2. CDR3 amino acids: CASSSTSGRLDEQFF. Here the CDR3 DNA reads TGTGCCAGCAGTTCGACTAGCGGGAGATTAGATGAGCAGTTCTTC.